This T cell receptor beta chain emerged from a study of T cell clonality in common variable immunodeficiency. J was trimmed by 1 base and V by 8 bases; bases with no gene match: 4. CDR1 SNHLY and CDR2 FYNNEI come from the germline V gene. CDR3 length: 14 residues. This clone was seen at least ten times. The missing CDR3 end, 3 residues past where the read stops, is filled in from the germline J gene. Some clones are missing from TCRdb's copy, which holds only in-frame ones; the method was immunoSEQ multiplex PCR. The sample lists fewer than 75,000 clones, none appearing once, the ten largest making up around 1.7%.

The sequence came from a person between 18 and 75 years old in good health. Sequenced input: peripheral blood mononuclear cells. This rearrangement joins TRBV2 to TRBJ2-3, with 9 bases matching TRBD1. The CDR3 is CASVRDRGTDTQYF. CDR3 DNA (partial): TGTGCCAGCGTCAGGGACAGGGGCACAGATACG.